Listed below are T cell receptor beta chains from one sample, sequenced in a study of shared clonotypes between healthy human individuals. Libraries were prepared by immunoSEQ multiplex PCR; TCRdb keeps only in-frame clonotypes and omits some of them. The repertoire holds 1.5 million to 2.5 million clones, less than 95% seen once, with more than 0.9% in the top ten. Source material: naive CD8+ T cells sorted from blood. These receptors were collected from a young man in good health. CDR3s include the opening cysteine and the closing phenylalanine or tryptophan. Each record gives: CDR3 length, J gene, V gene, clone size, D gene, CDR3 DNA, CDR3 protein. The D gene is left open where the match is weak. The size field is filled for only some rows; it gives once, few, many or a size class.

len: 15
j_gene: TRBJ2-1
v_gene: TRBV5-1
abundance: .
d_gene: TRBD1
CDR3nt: TGCGCCAGCAGCACAGGACAGGCGTCCTACAATGAGCAGTTCTTC
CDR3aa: CASSTGQASYNEQFF

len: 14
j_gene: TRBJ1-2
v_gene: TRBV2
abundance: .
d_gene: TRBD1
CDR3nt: TGTGCCAGCAGGGGACAGGGGATAGTCTATGGCTACACCTTC
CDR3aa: CASRGQGIVYGYTF

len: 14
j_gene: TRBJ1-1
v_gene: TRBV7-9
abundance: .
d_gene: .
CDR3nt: TGTGCCAGCAGCTTAGTTCAGGGATCCACTGAAGCTTTCTTT
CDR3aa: CASSLVQGSTEAFF

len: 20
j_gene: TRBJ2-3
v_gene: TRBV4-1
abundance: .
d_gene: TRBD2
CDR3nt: TGCGCCAGCAGCCAAGATATCTGGACTAGCGGGAGCGGGTGGACAGATACGCAGTATTTT
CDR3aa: CASSQDIWTSGSGWTDTQYF

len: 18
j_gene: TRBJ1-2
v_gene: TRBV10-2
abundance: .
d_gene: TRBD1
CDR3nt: TGCGCCAGCAGTCCACACCCCGGGGACAGTGAACTTTATTATGGCTACACCTTC
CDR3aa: CASSPHPGDSELYYGYTF

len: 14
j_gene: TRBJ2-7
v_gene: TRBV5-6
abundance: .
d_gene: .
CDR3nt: TGTGCCAGCAGCTCGGCCGGCCTTACCTACGAGCAGTACTTC
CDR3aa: CASSSAGLTYEQYF

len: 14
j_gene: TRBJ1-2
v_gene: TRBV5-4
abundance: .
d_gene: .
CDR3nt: TGTGCCAGCACCCTTCCGGACAAGGCCTATGGCTACACCTTC
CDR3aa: CASTLPDKAYGYTF

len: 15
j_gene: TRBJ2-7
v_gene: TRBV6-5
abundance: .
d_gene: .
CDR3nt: TGTGCCAGCACCCCCGGGTTGGGACTCTCCTACGAGCAGTACTTC
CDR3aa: CASTPGLGLSYEQYF

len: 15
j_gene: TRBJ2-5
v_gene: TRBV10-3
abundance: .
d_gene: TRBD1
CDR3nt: TGTGCCATCAGGTCTGGGCAGGGGGAATTAGAGACCCAGTACTTC
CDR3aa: CAIRSGQGELETQYF

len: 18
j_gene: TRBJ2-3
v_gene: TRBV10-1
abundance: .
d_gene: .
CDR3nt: TGCGCCAGCAGTGAATATGGGGGCAGCGGGGAAAGCACAGATACGCAGTATTTT
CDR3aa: CASSEYGGSGESTDTQYF

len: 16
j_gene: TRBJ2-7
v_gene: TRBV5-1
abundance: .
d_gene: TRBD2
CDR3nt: TGCGCCAGCAGCCCCTTAGCGGGTACCACTCTCTACGAGCAGTACTTC
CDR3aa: CASSPLAGTTLYEQYF

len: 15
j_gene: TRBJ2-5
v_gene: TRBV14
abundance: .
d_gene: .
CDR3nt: TGTGCCAGCAGCCAAGCCCAGGGATCCCGAGAGACCCAGTACTTC
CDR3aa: CASSQAQGSRETQYF

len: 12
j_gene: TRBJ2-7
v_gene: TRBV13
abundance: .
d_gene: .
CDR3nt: TGTGCCAGCAGCTTAACCAATTACGAGCAGTACTTC
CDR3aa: CASSLTNYEQYF

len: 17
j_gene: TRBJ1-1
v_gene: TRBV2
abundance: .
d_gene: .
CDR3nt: TGTGCCAGCAGTGTTAGTAGGGTCGCGGGGATGAACACTGAAGCTTTCTTT
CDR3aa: CASSVSRVAGMNTEAFF

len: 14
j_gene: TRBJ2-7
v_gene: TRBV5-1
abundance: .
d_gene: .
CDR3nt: TGCGCCAGCAGCTTGGCCGGAGATACCTACGAGCAGTACTTC
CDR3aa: CASSLAGDTYEQYF

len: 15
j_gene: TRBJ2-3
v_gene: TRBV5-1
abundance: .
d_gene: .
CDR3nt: TGCGCCAGCAGATCCTCGGGCTACCCCACAGATACGCAGTATTTT
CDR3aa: CASRSSGYPTDTQYF

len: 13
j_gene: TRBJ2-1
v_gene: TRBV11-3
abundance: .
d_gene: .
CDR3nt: TGTGCCAGCAGCTCCTGGGGGTTCAATGAGCAGTTCTTC
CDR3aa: CASSSWGFNEQFF

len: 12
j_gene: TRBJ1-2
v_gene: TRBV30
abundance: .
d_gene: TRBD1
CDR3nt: TGTGCCTGGGGACAGGGGGCGGATGGCTACACCTTC
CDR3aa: CAWGQGADGYTF

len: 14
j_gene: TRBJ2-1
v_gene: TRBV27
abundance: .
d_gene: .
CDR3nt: TGTGCCAGCTCTACCCGCGCTTTTTACAATGAGCAGTTCTTC
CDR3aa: CASSTRAFYNEQFF

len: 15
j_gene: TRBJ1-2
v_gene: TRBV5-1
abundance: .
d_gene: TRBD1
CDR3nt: TGCGCCAGCAGCTTGGATCCAGGGGGCAGCTATGGCTACACCTTC
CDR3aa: CASSLDPGGSYGYTF

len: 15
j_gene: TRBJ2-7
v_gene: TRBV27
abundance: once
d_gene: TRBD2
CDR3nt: TGTGCCAGCAGTTTAGGGACTAGCTTTTTCTACGAGCAGTACTTC
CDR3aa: CASSLGTSFFYEQYF

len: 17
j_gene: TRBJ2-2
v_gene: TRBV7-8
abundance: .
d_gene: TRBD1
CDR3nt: TGTGCCAGCAGTCCGCGAACGACAGGGTTGAACACCGGGGAGCTGTTTTTT
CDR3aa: CASSPRTTGLNTGELFF

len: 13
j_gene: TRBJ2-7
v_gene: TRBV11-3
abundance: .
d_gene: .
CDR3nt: TGTGCCAGCAGCTACGGGAGCAACTACGAGCAGTACTTC
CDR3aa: CASSYGSNYEQYF

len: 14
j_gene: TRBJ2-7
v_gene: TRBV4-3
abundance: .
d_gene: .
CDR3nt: TGCGCCAGCAGCCAAGATCCCACCTCCTACGAGCAGTACTTC
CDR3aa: CASSQDPTSYEQYF

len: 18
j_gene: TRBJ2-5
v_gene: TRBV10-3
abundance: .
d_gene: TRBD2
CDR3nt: TGTGCCATCAGTGAGTTCCTTAGCGGGGTCCCGGGGCAAGAGACCCAGTACTTC
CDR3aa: CAISEFLSGVPGQETQYF

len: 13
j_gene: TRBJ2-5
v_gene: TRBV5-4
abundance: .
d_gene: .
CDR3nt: TGTGCCAGCAGCTTTTCCAGGGACGAGACCCAGTACTTC
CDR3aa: CASSFSRDETQYF

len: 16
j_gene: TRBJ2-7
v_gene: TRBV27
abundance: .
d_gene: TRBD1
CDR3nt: TGTGCCAGCAGTTCAGAACAGGGGACCAGCTCCTACGAGCAGTACTTC
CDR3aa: CASSSEQGTSSYEQYF

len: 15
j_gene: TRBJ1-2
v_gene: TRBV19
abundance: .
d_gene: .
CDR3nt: TGTGCCAGTACTAATGGGGGGAGCCTAGACTATGGCTACACCTTC
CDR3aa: CASTNGGSLDYGYTF

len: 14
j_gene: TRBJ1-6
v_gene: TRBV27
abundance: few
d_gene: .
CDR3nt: TGTGCCAGCACCCTCTCGAGGTATAATTCACCCCTCCACTTT
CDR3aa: CASTLSRYNSPLHF

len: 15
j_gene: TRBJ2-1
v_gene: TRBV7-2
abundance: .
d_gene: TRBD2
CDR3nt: TGTGCCAGCAGCTTATTTGCAGCGGGAAACAATGAGCAGTTCTTC
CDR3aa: CASSLFAAGNNEQFF

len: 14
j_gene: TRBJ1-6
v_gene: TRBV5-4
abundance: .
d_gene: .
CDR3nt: TGTGCCAGCAGCTTGGCAGGGCTGGGGGCACCCCTCCACTTT
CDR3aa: CASSLAGLGAPLHF

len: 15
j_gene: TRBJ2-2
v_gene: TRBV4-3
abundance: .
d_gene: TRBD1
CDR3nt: TGCGCCAGCAGCCAAGGGACAGGGGGCTCCGGGGAGCTGTTTTTT
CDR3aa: CASSQGTGGSGELFF

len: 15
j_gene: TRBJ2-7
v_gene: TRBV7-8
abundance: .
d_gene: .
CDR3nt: TGTGCCAGCAGCTTACAGGGGGGCGCGGACTACGAGCAGTACTTC
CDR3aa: CASSLQGGADYEQYF

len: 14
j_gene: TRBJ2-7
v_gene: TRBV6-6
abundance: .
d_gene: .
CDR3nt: TGTGCCAGCAGTTACTCGATGGGCAGCTACGAGCAGTACTTC
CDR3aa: CASSYSMGSYEQYF

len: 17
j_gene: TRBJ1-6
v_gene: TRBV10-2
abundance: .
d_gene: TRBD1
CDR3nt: TGCGCCAGCTTTGGGACCACTCTGGGACAGCCCGGGGTGTCCCTCCACTTT
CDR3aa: CASFGTTLGQPGVSLHF

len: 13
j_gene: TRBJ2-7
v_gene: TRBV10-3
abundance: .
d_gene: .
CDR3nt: TGTGCCATCAGTGAGGCCGGGGGCTACGAGCAGTACTTC
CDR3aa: CAISEAGGYEQYF

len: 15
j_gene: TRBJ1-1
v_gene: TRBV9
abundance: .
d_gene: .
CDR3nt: TGTGCCAGCAGCCCCTCAGGGGTTTTGGGCACTGAAGCTTTCTTT
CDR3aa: CASSPSGVLGTEAFF

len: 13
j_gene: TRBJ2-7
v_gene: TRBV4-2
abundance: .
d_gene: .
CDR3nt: TGTGCCAGCAGCCAAGGGGGCTCCTACGAGCAGTACTTC
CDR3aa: CASSQGGSYEQYF

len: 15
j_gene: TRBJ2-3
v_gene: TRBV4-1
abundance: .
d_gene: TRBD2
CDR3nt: TGCGCCAGCAGCCAGCGGGAGCTACTCTCAGATACGCAGTATTTT
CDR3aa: CASSQRELLSDTQYF

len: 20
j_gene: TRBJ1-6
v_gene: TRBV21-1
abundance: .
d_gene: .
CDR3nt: TGTGCCAGCAGCAACAACGGTCACCCAGATGGACAGGGGGTGAATTCACCCCTCCACTTT
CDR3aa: CASSNNGHPDGQGVNSPLHF

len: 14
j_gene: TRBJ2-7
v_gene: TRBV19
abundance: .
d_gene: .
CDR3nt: TGTGCCAGTAGTATAGCTCATTTGGTCTACGAGCAGTACTTC
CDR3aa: CASSIAHLVYEQYF

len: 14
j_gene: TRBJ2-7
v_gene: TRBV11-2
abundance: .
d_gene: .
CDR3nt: TGTGCCAGCAGCCTAACAAGCAACAGCTACGAGCAGTACTTC
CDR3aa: CASSLTSNSYEQYF

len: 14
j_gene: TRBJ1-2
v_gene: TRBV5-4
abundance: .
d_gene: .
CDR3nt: TGTGCCAGCAGCCCGACAGCCGCTGGCTATGGCTACACCTTC
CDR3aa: CASSPTAAGYGYTF

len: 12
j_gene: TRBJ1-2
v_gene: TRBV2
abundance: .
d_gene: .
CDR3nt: TGTGCCAGCAGTAAGGGTGACTATGGCTACACCTTC
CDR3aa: CASSKGDYGYTF

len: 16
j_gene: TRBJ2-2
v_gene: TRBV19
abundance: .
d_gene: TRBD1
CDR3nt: TGTGCCAGTAGTACCCCGGGACAGGGGCCGTCCGGGGAGCTGTTTTTT
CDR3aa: CASSTPGQGPSGELFF

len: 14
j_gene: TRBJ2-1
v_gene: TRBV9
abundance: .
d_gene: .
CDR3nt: TGTGCCAGCAGCCCGGGGGACTCCTACAATGAGCAGTTCTTC
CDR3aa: CASSPGDSYNEQFF